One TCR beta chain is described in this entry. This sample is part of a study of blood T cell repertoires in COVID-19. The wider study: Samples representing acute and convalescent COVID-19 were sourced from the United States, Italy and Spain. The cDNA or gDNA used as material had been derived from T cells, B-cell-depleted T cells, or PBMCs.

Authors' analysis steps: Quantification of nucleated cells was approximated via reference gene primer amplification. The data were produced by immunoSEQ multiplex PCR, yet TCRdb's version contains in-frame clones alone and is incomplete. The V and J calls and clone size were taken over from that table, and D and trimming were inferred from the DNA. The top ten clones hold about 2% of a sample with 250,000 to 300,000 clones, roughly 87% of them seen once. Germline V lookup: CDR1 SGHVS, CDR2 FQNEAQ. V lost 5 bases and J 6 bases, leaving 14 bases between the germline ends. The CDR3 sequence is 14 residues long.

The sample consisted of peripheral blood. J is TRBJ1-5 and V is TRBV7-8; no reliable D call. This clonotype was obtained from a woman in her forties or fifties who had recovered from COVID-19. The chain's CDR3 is CASSPFGEGQPQHF. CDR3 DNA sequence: TGTGCCAGCAGCCCCTTTGGGGAGGGTCAGCCCCAGCATTTT.